The rows below give T cell receptor beta chains drawn from one sample of a study of T cell responses to AZD1222 COVID-19 vaccine. The assay was immunoSEQ multiplex PCR, and TCRdb's table has in-frame clones only and misses some. Altogether 80,000 to 95,000 clones are present, 78% being singletons, with the ten largest covering around 21%. Here the sequenced sample was peripheral blood, taken on day 0 of AZD1222 vaccination. The receptors come from an adult in good health. The CDR3 runs from the conserved cysteine through the conserved F or W. A D gene is named only where the DNA matches it firmly. The size of a clone is reported for some rows only, either as once, few or many, or as a class for expanded clones.

j_call v_call d_call clone_size cdr3_aa cdr3_nt
TRBJ2-5 TRBV3-1/TRBV3-2 - - CASSQGWTDGRTQYF TGTGCCAGCAGCCAAGGTTGGACGGACGGGCGGACCCAGTACTTC
TRBJ2-7 TRBV4-2 TRBD2 - CASSQGLAGAYEQYF TGTGCCAGCAGCCAAGGACTAGCGGGAGCATACGAGCAGTACTTC
TRBJ1-6 TRBV7-8 - - CASSLPRSTGNYNSPLHF TGTGCCAGCAGCTTACCGAGGAGTACCGGGAATTATAATTCACCCCTCCACTTT
TRBJ1-1 TRBV5-1 - - CASSLGGQGFTEAFF TGCGCCAGCAGCTTGGGAGGGCAGGGTTTCACTGAAGCTTTCTTT
TRBJ2-1 TRBV28 TRBD2 - CASILGGLGKNEQFF TGTGCCAGCATCCTAGGGGGACTAGGGAAGAATGAGCAGTTCTTC
TRBJ2-2 TRBV5-1 TRBD1 - CASSTGQGYTGELFF TGCGCCAGCAGCACCGGACAGGGTTACACCGGGGAGCTGTTTTTT
TRBJ2-3 TRBV5-1 - - CASSEVVRTDTQYF TGCGCCAGCAGCGAGGTCGTTCGCACAGATACGCAGTATTTT
TRBJ2-1 TRBV5-4 - - CASRPEVGAYNEQFF TGTGCCAGCAGGCCCGAGGTCGGAGCCTACAATGAGCAGTTCTTC
TRBJ2-1 TRBV27 - - CASSLSLYNEQFF TGTGCCAGCAGTTTATCGCTGTACAATGAGCAGTTCTTC
TRBJ1-1 TRBV6-5 TRBD1 - CASSPTGTGTEAFF TGTGCCAGCAGCCCGACAGGGACAGGCACTGAAGCTTTCTTT
TRBJ2-7 TRBV15 - - CATSRGGPADASYEQYF TGTGCCACCAGCAGAGGAGGGCCAGCGGACGCGTCCTACGAGCAGTACTTC
TRBJ1-3 TRBV5-1 TRBD1 - CASSTGLSGNTIYF TGCGCCAGCTCGACAGGGCTCTCTGGAAACACCATATATTTT
TRBJ2-1 TRBV29-1 TRBD2 - CSVSPLAGGYNEQFF TGCAGCGTTTCTCCTTTAGCGGGAGGCTACAATGAGCAGTTCTTC
TRBJ1-2 TRBV6-5 - - CASGLDFTNYGYTF TGTGCCAGCGGGCTAGACTTTACTAACTATGGCTACACCTTC
TRBJ2-3 TRBV27 TRBD2 - CASSFAAGLAGGPRTDTQYF TGTGCCAGCAGTTTTGCCGCGGGGCTAGCGGGAGGGCCGAGAACAGATACGCAGTATTTT
TRBJ1-3 TRBV7-2 - - CASSFDSGNTIYF TGTGCCAGCAGCTTTGACAGTGGAAACACCATATATTTT
TRBJ1-4 TRBV10-2 TRBD1 - CASSDPRDRGRPTNEKLFF TGCGCCAGCAGTGATCCCCGGGACAGGGGGCGCCCAACTAATGAAAAACTGTTTTTT
TRBJ1-3 TRBV7-2 TRBD1 - CASTRDSSGNTIYF TGTGCCAGCACCCGGGACAGCTCTGGAAACACCATATATTTT
TRBJ2-7 TRBV11-2 - - CASSLGPLGREQYF TGTGCCAGCAGCTTAGGTCCGCTGGGGCGCGAGCAGTACTTC
TRBJ1-1 TRBV7-9 - - CASSLARAMNTEAFF TGTGCCAGCAGCTTAGCGAGGGCTATGAACACTGAAGCTTTCTTT
TRBJ1-1 TRBV4-1 - few CASSQVLGTEAFF TGCGCCAGCAGCCAAGTATTGGGCACTGAAGCTTTCTTT
TRBJ1-2 TRBV6-5 TRBD1 - CASSYNRGKGYTF TGTGCCAGCAGTTACAACAGGGGGAAGGGCTACACCTTC
TRBJ2-5 TRBV6-5 TRBD2 - CASSLAGGRQETQYF TGTGCCAGCAGTCTAGCGGGAGGAAGGCAAGAGACCCAGTACTTC
TRBJ2-5 TRBV24-1 - - CATSDSDRETQYF TGTGCCACCAGTGACTCGGACCGGGAGACCCAGTACTTC
TRBJ1-1 TRBV6-6 - - CASSPQGDNTEAFF TGTGCCAGCAGCCCCCAGGGAGACAACACTGAAGCTTTCTTT
TRBJ2-7 TRBV18 TRBD2 - CASSLTRLAGNYEQYF TGTGCCAGCTCTCTCACAAGACTAGCGGGAAACTACGAGCAGTACTTC
TRBJ2-1 TRBV5-1 TRBD2 - CASSDLGGRAGGSSYNEQFF TGCGCCAGCAGCGATTTGGGTGGTCGCGCGGGAGGGTCCTCCTACAATGAGCAGTTCTTC
TRBJ2-7 TRBV7-9 TRBD1 few CASSLKGTGGNEQYF TGTGCCAGCAGCTTAAAGGGAACAGGGGGAAACGAGCAGTACTTC
TRBJ1-5 TRBV28 - - CASSLTMQGQPQHF TGTGCCAGCAGTTTAACTATGCAGGGGCAGCCCCAGCATTTT
TRBJ1-3 TRBV6-6 - few CASSSRLVSGNTIYF TGTGCCAGCAGTTCCCGACTGGTCTCTGGAAACACCATATATTTT
TRBJ2-7 TRBV18 - - CASSEMSHYEQYF TGTGCCAGCTCGGAAATGAGCCACTACGAGCAGTACTTC
TRBJ1-1 TRBV6-5 TRBD1 - CASSQWTGRNTEAFF TGTGCCAGCAGTCAATGGACAGGGCGGAACACTGAAGCTTTCTTT
TRBJ2-1 TRBV9 - - CASSVSVYNEQFF TGTGCCAGCAGCGTATCGGTGTACAATGAGCAGTTCTTC
TRBJ1-4 TRBV28 - - CASSLDWTPTNEKLFF TGTGCCAGCAGTCTGGACTGGACACCCACTAATGAAAAACTGTTTTTT
TRBJ2-5 TRBV13 TRBD2 - CASSLASGGETQYF TGTGCCAGCAGCTTAGCTAGCGGAGGGGAGACCCAGTACTTC
TRBJ2-7 TRBV7-8 - - CASSLTPQGYEQYF TGTGCCAGCAGTCTCACCCCACAGGGCTACGAGCAGTACTTC
TRBJ1-5 TRBV30 - few CAWSVQDDQPQHF TGTGCCTGGAGTGTACAGGACGATCAGCCCCAGCATTTT
TRBJ2-7 TRBV4-2 - - CASSPIVGIVGEQYF TGTGCCAGCAGCCCCATAGTTGGGATCGTAGGGGAGCAGTACTTC
TRBJ2-3 TRBV5-1 TRBD2 few CASSLEGRATDTQYF TGCGCCAGCAGCTTGGAGGGGAGGGCGACAGATACGCAGTATTTT
TRBJ1-5 TRBV28 - - CASSFERLNQPQHF TGTGCCAGCAGTTTCGAACGGCTTAATCAGCCCCAGCATTTT
TRBJ1-5 TRBV28 TRBD1 - CASRAGGLGPQHF TGTGCCAGCAGGGCAGGGGGGCTTGGGCCCCAGCATTTT
TRBJ1-5 TRBV7-9 - - CASSLNGYNQPQHF TGTGCCAGCAGCTTAAACGGGTACAATCAGCCCCAGCATTTT
TRBJ1-4 TRBV5-4 TRBD1 - CASSWAGGNEKLFF TGTGCCAGCAGCTGGGCAGGGGGGAATGAAAAACTGTTTTTT
TRBJ2-7 TRBV5-1 TRBD2 - CASSLPSSGYEQYF TGCGCCAGCAGCCTCCCTTCTAGCGGCTACGAGCAGTACTTC
TRBJ2-3 TRBV19 - - CASSEIVGPQYF TGTGCCAGCAGCGAGATCGTGGGCCCGCAGTATTTT
TRBJ2-7 TRBV27 TRBD2 - CASSIHYLAGVRNEQYF TGTGCCAGCAGTATCCACTATCTAGCGGGAGTTCGGAACGAGCAGTACTTC
TRBJ1-2 TRBV11-2 TRBD1 - CASSLPTRGQLVGYTF TGTGCCAGCAGCTTACCAACCCGGGGACAGCTGGTTGGCTACACCTTC